Listed below are T cell receptor beta chains from one sample, sequenced in a study of beta chain features in type 1 diabetes. Profiling relied on immunoSEQ multiplex PCR, and the TCRdb table lists in-frame clones only, not all of them. The sample contains 120,000 to 150,000 clones, approximately 13% of which appear only once. Input material: central memory CD4+ T cells from blood. The receptors originated from a man aged 18 to 30 with type 1 diabetes. Each CDR3 is given without its conserved first and last residue.

v_gene,j_gene,CDR3aa
TRBV6-6,TRBJ1-5,ASSDRGPQPQH
TRBV6-5,TRBJ2-1,ASSPGGQGGEQF
TRBV6-6,TRBJ1-1,ASHRGGNTEAF
TRBV7-2,TRBJ2-3,ASSIDRVMQY
TRBV29-1,TRBJ1-1,SSDGGLNTEAF
TRBV7-9,TRBJ2-1,ASSSGQGEGNEQF
TRBV7-3,TRBJ2-2,ASSFYLTGELF
TRBV28,TRBJ1-1,ATVGAGQGDTEAF
TRBV9,TRBJ1-5,ASSVVEGQPQH
TRBV29-1,TRBJ2-2,SVDRLSGELF
TRBV2,TRBJ1-6,ASSTPDSPLH
TRBV7-6,TRBJ1-2,ASSPGTEGTNYGYT
TRBV15,TRBJ1-4,ATSSGGVTNEKLF
TRBV19,TRBJ2-4,ASRIGNIQY
TRBV2,TRBJ2-6,ASSVGVHSGANVLT
TRBV18,TRBJ2-7,ASSPPEGSYEQY
TRBV5-1,TRBJ2-7,ASSPDVLEQY
TRBV5-1,TRBJ1-1,ASSLGQTGTEAF
TRBV11-3,TRBJ1-1,ASSLEGDRGTF
TRBV5-1,TRBJ2-3,ASSLEASGGALDTQY
TRBV18,TRBJ2-7,ASSPDRYEQY
TRBV5-4,TRBJ1-1,ASRAQENVAAF
TRBV10-2,TRBJ1-6,ASTPGQGPSPLH
TRBV7-9,TRBJ1-3,ARGGGPSSGNTIY
TRBV10-3,TRBJ2-1,ASSSYNEQF
TRBV7-2,TRBJ1-4,ASSLVADQNEKLF
TRBV7-6,TRBJ2-3,ASRAGVVSGDTQY
TRBV6-6,TRBJ1-1,ASRPIGTVAEAF
TRBV27,TRBJ1-5,ASSLRGRVNQPQH
TRBV2,TRBJ2-5,ASAERRGETQY
TRBV10-3,TRBJ1-2,AISEEFLNGYT
TRBV7-9,TRBJ1-2,ASSPASGSNYGYT
TRBV18,TRBJ1-1,ASSPQGDTEAF
TRBV5-1,TRBJ1-1,ASSLAGGEVKTEAF
TRBV6-5,TRBJ2-7,ASSYSGSILSYEQY
TRBV7-7,TRBJ2-5,ASSLAPQGQETQY
TRBV29-1,TRBJ2-3,SARGGTTDTQY